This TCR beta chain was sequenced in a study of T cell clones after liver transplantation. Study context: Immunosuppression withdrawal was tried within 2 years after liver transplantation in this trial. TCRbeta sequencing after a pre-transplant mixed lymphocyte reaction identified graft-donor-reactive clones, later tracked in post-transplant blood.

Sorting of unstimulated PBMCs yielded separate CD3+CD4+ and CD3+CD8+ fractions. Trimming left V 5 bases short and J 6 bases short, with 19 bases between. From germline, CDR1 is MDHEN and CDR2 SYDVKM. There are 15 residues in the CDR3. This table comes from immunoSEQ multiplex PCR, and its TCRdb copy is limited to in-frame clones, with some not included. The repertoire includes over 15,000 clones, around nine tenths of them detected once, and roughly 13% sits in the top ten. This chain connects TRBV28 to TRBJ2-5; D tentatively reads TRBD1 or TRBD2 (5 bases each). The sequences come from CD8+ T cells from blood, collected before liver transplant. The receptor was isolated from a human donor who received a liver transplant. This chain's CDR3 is CASSLEGTRGKTQYF. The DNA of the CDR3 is TGTGCCAGCAGTCTTGAAGGGACCCGGGGAAAGACCCAGTACTTC. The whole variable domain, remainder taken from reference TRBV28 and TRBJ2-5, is DVKVTQSSRYLVKRTGEKVFLECVQDMDHENMFWYRQDPGLGLRLIYFSYDVKMKEKGDIPEGYSVSREKKERFSLILESASTNQTSMYLCASSLEGTRGKTQYFGPGTRLLVL.